This record covers a single TCR beta chain. This entry belongs to a study of Ad26.COV2.S vaccination and SARS-CoV-2 variants. With V trimmed by 8 bases and J by 3 bases, 10 bases remained unmatched. The V gene's germline CDR1 is MNHEY and CDR2 SVGAGI. The CDR3 contains 15 residues. Produced via immunoSEQ multiplex PCR; TCRdb's table is partial and in-frame only. The repertoire consists of approximately 400,000 clones, with 83% occurring once and the leading ten covering roughly 7.4%. Sample treatment: around 19 received Ad26.COV2.S at low or high dose, single or two shots; about 5 received placebo; per-sample allocation not given. Specimens were obtained on day 63 following the first vaccine or placebo injection. This vaccine is an Ad26 vector that expresses the Wuhan-strain SARS-CoV-2 spike.

The sequence was obtained from a person between 18 and 59 years old who received the Ad26.COV2.S COVID-19 vaccine or a placebo. The V and J genes are TRBV6-5 and TRBJ2-3; TRBD1 matches 8 bases. This material consisted of peripheral blood, taken in a trial of Ad26.COV2.S vaccine versus placebo. The CDR3 sequence: CASDTVWTGTDTQYF. CDR3 sequence (DNA): TGTGCCAGCGATACGGTCTGGACAGGGACAGATACGCAGTATTTT.